This entry lists 10 T cell receptor beta chains sequenced from one sample in a study of CD8 T cells in Susac syndrome (dated by TCRdb to between 2018 and 2021). Receptors were amplified or captured by the immunoSEQ multiplex PCR assay. RNA was extracted using the RNeasy kit, and roughly 0.5 to 1 ug of the RNA was reverse transcribed with random hexamers. TCRdb handled the public reads itself, with Q25 trimming in fastp and clone calling in MiXCR, and kept productive beta chains. Every CDR3 protein is listed once, alongside the most common genes and DNA of its rows. The sample profile shows approximately 210,000 distinct CDR3 sequences; around 96% of them were found once. The top ten hold 0.095% of the sample. Source material: CD4+ T cells from PBMCs. These receptors were obtained from a human donor with multiple sclerosis.

CDR3 loop: CSASSGSYTDTQYF. CDR3 in DNA: TGCAGTGCTAGCTCCGGATCGTACACAGATACGCAGTATTTT. The chain carries TRBV20-1 and TRBJ2-3; no definite D call. The CDR3 runs 14 residues. Germline values: CDR1 DFQATT, CDR2 SNEGSKA (reference sequence). The V end was cut by 3 bases, the J end by 2 bases, with 12 bases between.

The J gene is TRBJ1-5, the V gene TRBV5-5; D is undetermined. Germline CDR1 and CDR2: SGHKS and YYEKEE (reference sequence). The V and J ends lost 5 bases and 11 bases respectively, with 17 bases between them. The CDR3 consists of 13 residues. CDR3 DNA sequence: TGTGCCAGCAGTATTGGACCGGGCTGGGCCCAGCATTTT. This translates into CASSIGPGWAQHF. Together with reference TRBV5-5 and TRBJ1-5, the CDR3 gives the full variable domain: DAGVTQSPTHLIKTRGQQVTLRCSPISGHKSVSWYQQVLGQGPQFIFQYYEKEERGRGNFPDRFSARQFPNYSSELNVNALLLGDSALYLCASSIGPGWAQHFGDGTRLSIL.

The chain couples TRBV25-1 to TRBJ1-5; D unresolved. The CDR3 consists of 13 residues. With 4 bases removed from V and 5 bases from J, the gap between germline ends came to 9 bases. The germline V gene has CDR1 MGHDK and CDR2 SYGVNS. CDR3 in DNA: TGTGCCAGCAGTGCTGGGTTTGATCAGCCCCAGCATTTT. As protein: CASSAGFDQPQHF.

The chain has TRBV7-6 and TRBJ2-7; the match to TRBD2 covers 7 bases. The V segment lost 4 bases and the J segment 0 bases; nucleotides outside the gene matches: 9. The germline V gene encodes CDR1 SGHVS and CDR2 FNYEAQ. This CDR3 contains 16 residues. The CDR3 DNA reads TGTGCCAGCAGCTCCTCAGCGGGGCTGAGCTCCTACGAGCAGTACTTC. Its protein product is CASSSSAGLSSYEQYF.

V is TRBV6-5 and J is TRBJ1-2, with D unresolved. V was pared by 4 bases and J by 6 bases, with 9 bases between. The CDR3 sequence is 12 residues long. The germline V gene has CDR1 MNHEY and CDR2 SVGAGI. CDR3 nucleotide sequence: TGTGCCAGCAGTTTAAGCTACGATGGCTACACCTTC. It codes for CASSLSYDGYTF.

The chain carries TRBV9 and TRBJ2-1; D call uncertain. This CDR3 region has 13 residues. Deletions cut 5 bases from V and 9 bases from J, with 15 bases between. Germline CDR1 reads SGDLS; CDR2 reads YYNGEE. The chain's CDR3 is CASSLRLVGEQFF. CDR3 sequence (DNA): TGTGCCAGCAGTCTTCGTCTAGTCGGTGAGCAGTTCTTC.

This sequence joins TRBV3-1 and TRBJ2-1, with TRBD2 matching 10 bases. The CDR3 runs to 15 residues. Trimming removed 0 bases from V and 10 bases from J; junction bases left unmatched: 6. CDR1 is LGHDT, CDR2 YNNKEL, per germline (reference sequence). The CDR3: CASSQDPAGGPEQFF. As DNA, the CDR3 is TGTGCCAGCAGCCAAGATCCAGCGGGAGGGCCGGAGCAGTTCTTC.

This sequence joins TRBV29-1 and TRBJ1-5; 11 bases match TRBD1. Trimming took 8 bases from V and 3 from J; bases not matched to a gene: 3. CDR3 size: 13 residues. Looked up from germline, CDR1 is SQVTM and CDR2 is ANQGSEA. CDR3 sequence: CSPDRGHNQPQHF. Written as DNA, the CDR3 is TGCAGCCCGGACAGGGGGCACAATCAGCCCCAGCATTTT.

A single count supports this clonotype. This chain links TRBV4-1 with TRBJ2-4; tentatively, D is TRBD2 (6 bases). The CDR3 is 17 amino acids. Germline assignment: CDR1 MGHRA and CDR2 YSYEKL. The germline V and J ends were trimmed by 1 base and 0 bases, with 13 bases remaining between them. The CDR3 reads CASSQGRGMGAKNIQYF. The CDR3 bases are TGCGCCAGCAGCCAAGGACGCGGGATGGGAGCCAAAAACATTCAGTACTTC.

This clonotype was observed a few times. The chain carries TRBV27 and TRBJ1-2; TRBD1 might be the D (5 bases). Trimming took 3 bases from V and 3 from J, leaving 8 bases between them. Germline assignment: CDR1 MNHEY and CDR2 SMNVEV (reference sequence). The CDR3 runs 13 residues. The CDR3 sequence is CASSFSRDYGYTF. CDR3 DNA sequence: TGTGCCAGCAGTTTTTCCAGGGACTATGGCTACACCTTC.